This T cell receptor beta chain was sequenced in a study of post-analysis software for immune sequencing data. Study-level findings and limits: Included in a set of about 5 TRBV segments more frequent in patients than controls were TRBV5-6, TRBV5-1 and TRBV20-1.

This CDR3 region has 15 residues. V lost 2 bases and J 0 bases, leaving 14 bases between the germline ends. Per the germline V gene, CDR1 is DFQATT and CDR2 is SNEGSKA (reference sequence). Each TCR beta cDNA library carried unique molecular identifiers. Using its own MiXCR run on the PCR reads, TCRdb lists one record per CDR3 protein. Of 650,000 to 900,000 distinct CDR3 sequences in the sample, 40% to 55% are singletons; the top ten hold approximately 4.4%. This clonotype has only a few counts. Its antigen is unknown. The sequence was collected from a girl aged 10 to 17 with multiple sclerosis. This chain uses TRBV20-1 with TRBJ2-7; perhaps TRBD1 as D (6 bases). Specimen: blood. As DNA, the CDR3 is TGCAGTGCTAGAAGCCGGGACAAACCCTCCTACGAGCAGTACTTC. The encoded protein is CSARSRDKPSYEQYF.